The clone carrying this T cell receptor (beta chain) appeared many times. What it binds is not known. PBMCs came from 10 ml of fresh peripheral blood. RNA served as the template for amplifying TCR beta CDR3 regions. The first round was an RT-PCR with HTBI primers, and the second round was a multiplex PCR. TCRdb ran MiXCR on the multiplex PCR reads and lists one entry per CDR3 protein. The sample lists about 380,000 distinct CDR3 sequences, roughly 14% occurring once. This sample stems from a study of Graves' ophthalmopathy and Graves' hyperthyroidism. Study observations and caveats: Blood also carried most expanded thyroid clonotypes exceeding 0.001 frequency.

The receptor comes from a woman under 30 with stable Graves' hyperthyroidism. The sequencing input was peripheral blood.

The CDR3 bases are TGTGCCAGCAGTTTTAAGGCAGGGGGCAATCAGCCCCAGCATTTT. It is translated as CASSFKAGGNQPQHF. J is TRBJ1-5 and V is TRBV12-3 or TRBV12-4, with D possibly TRBD1 on 6 matching bases. The CDR3 contains 15 residues. Trimming removed 3 bases at V and 2 bases at J, with 11 bases between.